This TCR beta chain stems from a study of blood T cells in healthy people across ages. This clonotype was seen only a few times. Sample-barcoded 5' priming and a J-beta primer mix drove a second PCR of about 7 to 11 cycles. A template-switch adaptor with 12 random nucleotides tagged each cDNA molecule. TCRdb ran MiXCR on the 5' RACE reads and lists one entry per CDR3 protein. The sample records 1.5 million to 2 million distinct CDR3 sequences, 30% to 35% being singletons. Germline V gene sequence: CDR1 DFQATT, CDR2 SNEGSKA (reference sequence). CDR3 length: 14 residues. Unmatched junction bases numbered 8, after V lost 3 bases and J lost 5 bases. Donors ranged from 6 to 90 years old and were healthy Caucasians in Russia.

The sequenced sample was blood. The clonotype was recovered from a woman under 40 in good health. The V gene is TRBV20-1, the J gene TRBJ2-5, with 8 positions matching TRBD2. CDR3 sequence reads: CSARALAAGETQYF. The CDR3 DNA reads TGCAGTGCTAGGGCACTAGCGGCTGGGGAGACCCAGTACTTC.